This TCR beta chain came from a study of monozygotic twins with cystic fibrosis. General study results and limits: In 13 of 16 pairs, V gene usage was closest to the co-twin's.

The table came from immunoSEQ multiplex PCR; TCRdb's copy has only in-frame clones and leaves some out. This sample carries 25,000 to 30,000 clones, approximately 90% of them seen once, and the ten largest clones take around 0.57%. Germline CDR1 GTSNPN, CDR2 SVGIG (reference sequence). The CDR3 contains 13 residues. The ends were cut back, 1 base at V and 5 bases at J, with 9 bases in the middle. As concerns this clone: As yet, its antigen is unknown. Different DNA sequences within this sample yield the same CDR3.

The sequence derives from a girl aged 2 to 10 with cystic fibrosis. The chain couples TRBV30 to TRBJ1-5; D remains ambiguous. Sequences were obtained from blood. CDR3 sequence: CAWSGGGDQPQHF. The CDR3 DNA sequence: TGTGCCTGGAGTGGCGGTGGGGATCAGCCCCAGCATTTT. Variable domain in full (rest from reference TRBV30 and TRBJ1-5): SQTIHQWPATLVQPVGSPLSLECTVEGTSNPNLYWYRQAAGRGLQLLFYSVGIGQISSEVPQNLSASRPQDRQFILSSKKLLLSDSGFYLCAWSGGGDQPQHFGDGTRLSIL.